This T cell receptor (beta chain) was captured by sequencing in a study of cytomegalovirus exposure and HLA in healthy donors. Germline V lookup: CDR1 MGHRA, CDR2 YSYEKL. This CDR3 region has 17 residues. V was pared by 0 bases and J by 3 bases, with 15 bases between. PCR involved 60 Vbeta and 13 Jbeta primers. The table came from immunoSEQ multiplex PCR; TCRdb's copy has only in-frame clones and leaves some out. The table has about 130,000 clones, 75% to 85% seen once; the top ten hold about 8.9%. This clonotype was obtained from a man younger than 45 in good health and CMV-seropositive. Sequencing was performed on PBMCs. The V and J genes are TRBV4-1 and TRBJ1-5; D may be TRBD1 (5 bases). The CDR3: CASSQEGRDYSNQPQHF. Written as DNA, the CDR3 is TGCGCCAGCAGCCAAGAAGGACGGGACTACTCCAATCAGCCCCAGCATTTT.